This TCR beta chain emerged from a study of PD-1 blockade in classical Hodgkin lymphoma. Study results and caveats: Newly diagnosed patients were said to have less baseline TCR diversity than healthy donors did.

Libraries were prepared by immunoSEQ multiplex PCR; TCRdb keeps only in-frame clonotypes and omits some of them. The sample holds 20,000 to 25,000 clones; over 60% are singletons and the top ten take roughly 21%. About this clone: Its antigen is unknown.

Time point denoted: cycle 4 day 1 (C4D1), after less than seven weeks of nivolumab. All trial patients relapsed after autologous stem cell transplantation. The patients, who had relapsed/refractory classical Hodgkin lymphoma, achieved best responses of complete response, partial response or progressive disease. CDR3 length: 13 amino acids. The ends were cut back, 0 bases at V and 8 bases at J, with 10 bases in the middle. In germline, CDR1 is MNHNY, CDR2 SVGAGI (reference sequence). The sample was peripheral blood mononuclear cells (PBMCs), taken before the fourth cycle of nivolumab. The J gene is TRBJ1-1, the V gene TRBV6-6, with D unclear. This sequence originates from a human donor with classical Hodgkin lymphoma. Written as DNA, the CDR3 is TGTGCCAGCAGTTACTCGGCAGGAGCCGAAGCTTTCTTT. Protein: CASSYSAGAEAFF.